This TCR beta chain is from a study of cytomegalovirus exposure and HLA in healthy donors (dated by TCRdb to the late 2010s). In terms of the full investigation: The approximately 710 repertoires of the first cohort and the roughly 120 validation repertoires were produced on the same platform, according to a later analysis. The study aimed to test whether signatures of past pathogen exposure could be identified by cataloging public T cell receptors. High-throughput TCR immunosequencing, statistical association of individual TCRs with disease status, and machine learning were combined to predict cytomegalovirus infection status. A separate validation cohort of more than 100 different subjects was used in addition to the approximately 700-subject first cohort. What the research found in general, with its limitations: Cytomegalovirus status was reported to be diagnosed by the classifier with high specificity and sensitivity in both the original and validation cohorts. The authors suggested that the approach could potentially be generalized to other disease states and immunological phenotypes. In vitro tests confirmed that a few of the cytomegalovirus-associated TCR beta chains recognize cytomegalovirus antigens. Most TCR sequences were seen in very few donors, while some public TCRs were found in many individuals. Of the cluster scores, approximately 95% were above 0 in a later analysis, which found that TCRs clustered in the first cohort also tended to co-occur in the 110 or so validation repertoires. A later analysis had no HLA typing for the validation cohort, so co-occurrence there was scored across all 120 or so repertoires. In the study, 150 to 200 TCR beta chains were listed as associated with cytomegalovirus.

Libraries were built with the immunoSEQ multiplex PCR assay. The authors processed their data as follows. A statistical classification framework was built for diagnosing cytomegalovirus status from the catalog of TCR beta chain sequences. The clones in this table, taken by TCRdb from immuneACCESS, are in-frame only. Not every clone is retained; where verified, under half of the shortfall comes from an unresolved V gene, and the cause of the rest is unknown. That table is the source of V, J and clone size, and D and trimming were worked out from the DNA. The sample table holds tens of thousands of clones, of which 85% to 95% were seen once. The biggest ten clones account for roughly 1.4% of the sample. The donors belonged to the validation cohort of under 150 subjects, which was separate from the roughly 670-subject first cohort. On this clone itself: Its antigen has not been determined. No base qualities exist here, and no much larger clone lies one base off it.

V is trimmed back by 7 bases and J by 2 bases, and the junction contains 9 bases that no gene match accounts for. The CDR3 starts with the cysteine, ends with the phenylalanine, and has 14 residues. CDR3 DNA only is kept here, 42 bases in frame from base 1. The germline V gene provides CDR1 SGHRS and CDR2 YFSETQ. Sequenced input: PBMCs. The V gene is TRBV5-1 and the J gene is TRBJ2-7; TRBD1 agrees with 7 junctional bases. This TCR came from a man younger than 35 in good health and CMV-seronegative. The CDR3 amino acid sequence is: CASGTRQGTYEQYF. The DNA is TGCGCCAGCGGAACTCGACAGGGTACCTACGAGCAGTACTTC. Extended through the reference TRBV5-1 and TRBJ2-7 proteins, this CDR3 yields the full variable domain: KAGVTQTPRYLIKTRGQQVTLSCSPISGHRSVSWYQQTPGQGLQFLFEYFSETQRNKGNFPGRFSGRQFSNSRSEMNVSTLELGDSALYLCASGTRQGTYEQYFGPGTRLTVT.